This paragraph reports one T cell receptor beta chain. The source of the sample is a study of cytomegalovirus exposure and HLA in healthy donors. PCR was performed using 60 Vbeta and 13 Jbeta primers. Only in-frame clones appear in the TCRdb table, and some are missing; sequencing was by immunoSEQ multiplex PCR. The sample gives 150,000 or so clones, around 76% of which show up once; approximately 7.1% is in the top ten. There are 13 residues in the CDR3. The ends lost 6 bases at V and 4 bases at J; junction bases unmatched: 8. Germline V lookup: CDR1 SQVTM, CDR2 ANQGSEA. The sequence derives from a man in his forties in good health and CMV-seropositive. The chain recombines TRBV29-1 with TRBJ1-2, with 7 bases identical to TRBD1. Sequences were obtained from PBMCs. The CDR3 DNA reads TGCAGCGTCCCGACAGGGTTGAGCTATGGCTACACCTTC. It is translated as CSVPTGLSYGYTF.